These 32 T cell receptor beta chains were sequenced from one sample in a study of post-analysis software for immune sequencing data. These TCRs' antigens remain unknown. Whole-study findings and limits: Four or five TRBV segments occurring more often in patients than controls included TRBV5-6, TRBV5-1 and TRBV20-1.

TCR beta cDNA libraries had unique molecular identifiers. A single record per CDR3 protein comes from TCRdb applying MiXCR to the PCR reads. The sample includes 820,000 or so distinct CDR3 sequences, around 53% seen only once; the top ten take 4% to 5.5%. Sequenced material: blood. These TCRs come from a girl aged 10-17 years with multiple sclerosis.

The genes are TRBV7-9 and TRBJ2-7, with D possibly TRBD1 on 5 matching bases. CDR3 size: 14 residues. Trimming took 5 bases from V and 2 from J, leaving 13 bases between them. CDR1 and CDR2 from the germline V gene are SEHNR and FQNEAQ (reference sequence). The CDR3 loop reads CASSPDRIPYEQYF. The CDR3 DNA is TGTGCCAGCAGCCCCGACAGAATTCCCTACGAGCAGTACTTC.

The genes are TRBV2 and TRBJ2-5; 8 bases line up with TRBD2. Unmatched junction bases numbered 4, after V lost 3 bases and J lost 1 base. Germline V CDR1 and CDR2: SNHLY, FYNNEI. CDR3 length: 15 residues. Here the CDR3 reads CASSEGGGFQETQYF. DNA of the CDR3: TGTGCCAGCAGTGAGGGCGGGGGGTTCCAAGAGACCCAGTACTTC.

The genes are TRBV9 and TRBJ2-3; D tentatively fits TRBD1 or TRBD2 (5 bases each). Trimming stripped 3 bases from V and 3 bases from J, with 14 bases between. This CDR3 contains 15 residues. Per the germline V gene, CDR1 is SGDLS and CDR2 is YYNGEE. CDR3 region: CASSGRDGETDTQYF. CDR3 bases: TGTGCCAGCAGCGGACGGGACGGAGAAACAGATACGCAGTATTTT.

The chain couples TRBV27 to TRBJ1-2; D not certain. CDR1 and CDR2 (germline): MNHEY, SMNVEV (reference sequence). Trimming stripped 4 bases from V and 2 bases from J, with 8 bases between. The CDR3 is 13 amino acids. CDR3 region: CASSSRGNYGYTF. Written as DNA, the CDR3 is TGTGCCAGCAGTTCCCGCGGGAACTATGGCTACACCTTC.

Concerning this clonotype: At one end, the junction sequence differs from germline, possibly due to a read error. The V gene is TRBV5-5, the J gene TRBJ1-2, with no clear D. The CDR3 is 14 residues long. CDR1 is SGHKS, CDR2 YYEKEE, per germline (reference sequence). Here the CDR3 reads CASSSQGPNYGCTF. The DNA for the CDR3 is TGTGCCAGCAGCTCACAAGGGCCTAACTATGGCTGCACCTTC.

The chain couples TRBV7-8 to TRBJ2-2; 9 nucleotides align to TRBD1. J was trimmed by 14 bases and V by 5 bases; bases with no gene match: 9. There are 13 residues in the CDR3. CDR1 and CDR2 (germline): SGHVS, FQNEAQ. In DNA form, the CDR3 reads TGTGCCAGCAGCCCCGAGGGACAGGGCGAACTGTTTTTT. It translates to CASSPEGQGELFF.

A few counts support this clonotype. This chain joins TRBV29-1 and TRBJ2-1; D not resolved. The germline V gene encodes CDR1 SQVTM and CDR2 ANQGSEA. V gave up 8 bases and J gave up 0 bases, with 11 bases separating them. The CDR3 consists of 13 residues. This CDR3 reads CSSTSVSYNEQFF. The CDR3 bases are TGCAGCTCTACCTCGGTCTCCTACAATGAGCAGTTCTTC.

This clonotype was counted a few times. The CDR3 DNA sequence: TGTGCCAGCAGCTCCGGATTACTTCTCGGGGCCGGGGAGCTGTTTTTT. Translation: CASSSGLLLGAGELFF. The chain is built from TRBV5-8 and TRBJ2-2; D perhaps matches TRBD2 (5 bases). CDR1 SGHTS and CDR2 YDEGEE come from the germline V gene. Trimming pared 3 bases from V and 6 bases from J, leaving 18 bases between. This CDR3 region has 16 residues.

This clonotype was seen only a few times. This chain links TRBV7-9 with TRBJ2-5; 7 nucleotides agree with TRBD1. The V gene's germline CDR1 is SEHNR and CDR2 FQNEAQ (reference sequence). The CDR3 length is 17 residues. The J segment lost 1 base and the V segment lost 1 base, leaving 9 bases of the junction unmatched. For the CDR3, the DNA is TGTGCCAGCAGCTTAGGGGGACAGCTCCCCCCCCAAGAGACCCAGTACTTC. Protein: CASSLGGQLPPQETQYF.

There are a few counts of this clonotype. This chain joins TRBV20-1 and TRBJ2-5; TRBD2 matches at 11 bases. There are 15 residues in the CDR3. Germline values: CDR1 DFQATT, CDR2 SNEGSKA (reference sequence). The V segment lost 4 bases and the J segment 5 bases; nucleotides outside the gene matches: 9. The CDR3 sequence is CSAIAGGPRAETQYF. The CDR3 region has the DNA TGCAGTGCTATAGCGGGAGGGCCCCGGGCGGAGACCCAGTACTTC.

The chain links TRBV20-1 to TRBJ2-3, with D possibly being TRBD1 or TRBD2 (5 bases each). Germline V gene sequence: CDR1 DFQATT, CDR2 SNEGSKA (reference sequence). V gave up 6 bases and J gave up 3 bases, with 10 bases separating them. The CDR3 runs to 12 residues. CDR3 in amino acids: CSATGATDTQYF. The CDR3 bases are TGCAGTGCGACCGGGGCGACAGATACGCAGTATTTT.

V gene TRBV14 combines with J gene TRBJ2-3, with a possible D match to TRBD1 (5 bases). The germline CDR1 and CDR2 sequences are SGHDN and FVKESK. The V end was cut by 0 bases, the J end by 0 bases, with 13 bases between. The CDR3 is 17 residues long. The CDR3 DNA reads TGTGCCAGCAGCCAAGATCTTGCAGGGTCTAGCACAGATACGCAGTATTTT. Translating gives CASSQDLAGSSTDTQYF.

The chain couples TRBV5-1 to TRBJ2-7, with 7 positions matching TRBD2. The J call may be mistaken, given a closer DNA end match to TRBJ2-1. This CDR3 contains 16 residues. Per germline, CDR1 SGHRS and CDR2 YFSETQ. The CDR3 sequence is CASSLAPSGLDNEQFF. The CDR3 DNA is TGCGCCAGCAGCTTGGCCCCTAGCGGCCTAGACAATGAGCAGTTCTTC.

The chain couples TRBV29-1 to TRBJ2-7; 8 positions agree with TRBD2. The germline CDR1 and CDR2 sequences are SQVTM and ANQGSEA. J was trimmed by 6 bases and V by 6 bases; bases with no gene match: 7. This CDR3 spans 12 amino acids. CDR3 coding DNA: TGCAGCGTCCCGGGGGGGCGCGGCGAGCAGTACTTC. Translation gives CSVPGGRGEQYF.

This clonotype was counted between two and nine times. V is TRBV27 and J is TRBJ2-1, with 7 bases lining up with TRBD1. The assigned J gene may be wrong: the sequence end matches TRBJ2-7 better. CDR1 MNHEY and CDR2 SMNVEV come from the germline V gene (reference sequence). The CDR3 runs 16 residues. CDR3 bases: TGTGCCAGCAGTTTATCGTGGGACAGAAAAGTTTACGAGCAGTACTTC. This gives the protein CASSLSWDRKVYEQYF.

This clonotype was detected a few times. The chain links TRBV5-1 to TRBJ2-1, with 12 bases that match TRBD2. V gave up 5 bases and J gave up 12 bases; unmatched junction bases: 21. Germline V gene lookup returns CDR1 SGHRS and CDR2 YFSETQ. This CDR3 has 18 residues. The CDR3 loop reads CASRPGLAGLNSPNRQFF. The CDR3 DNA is TGCGCCAGCAGGCCCGGACTAGCGGGGTTAAATTCTCCTAATAGGCAGTTCTTC.

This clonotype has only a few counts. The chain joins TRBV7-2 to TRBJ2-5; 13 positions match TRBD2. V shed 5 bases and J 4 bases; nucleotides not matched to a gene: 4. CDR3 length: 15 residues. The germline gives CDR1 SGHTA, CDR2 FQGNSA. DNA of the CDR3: TGTGCCAGCAGCACACTAGCGGGGGGGCGAGAGACCCAGTACTTC. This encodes CASSTLAGGRETQYF.

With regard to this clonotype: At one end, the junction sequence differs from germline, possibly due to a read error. Here the CDR3 DNA reads TGCAGCGTCGAAGGACAGGGGGGCCAGCCCCAGCATTTT. This gives the protein CSVEGQGGQPQHF. The chain joins TRBV29-1 to TRBJ1-5; TRBD1 aligns across 10 bases. The length of the CDR3 is 13 residues. The V gene's germline CDR1 is SQVTM and CDR2 ANQGSEA. Supplemented by reference TRBV29-1 and TRBJ1-5, the full variable domain reads SAVISQKPSRDICQRGTSLTIQCQVDSQVTMMFWYRQQPGQSLTLIATANQGSEATYESGFVIDKFPISRPNLTFSTLTVSNMSPEDSSIYLCSVEGQGGQPQHFGDGTRLSIL.

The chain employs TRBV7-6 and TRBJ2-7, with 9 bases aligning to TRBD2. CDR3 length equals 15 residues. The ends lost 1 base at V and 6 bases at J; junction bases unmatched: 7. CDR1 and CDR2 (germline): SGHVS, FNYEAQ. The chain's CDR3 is CASSLGLAGTSEQYF. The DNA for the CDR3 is TGTGCCAGCAGCTTAGGGCTAGCGGGAACCTCCGAGCAGTACTTC.

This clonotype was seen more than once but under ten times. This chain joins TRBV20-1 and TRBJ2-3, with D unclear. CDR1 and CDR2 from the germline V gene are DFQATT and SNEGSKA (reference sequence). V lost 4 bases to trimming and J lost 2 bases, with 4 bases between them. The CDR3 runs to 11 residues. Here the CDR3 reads CSAILTDTQYF. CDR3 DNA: TGCAGTGCTATCCTCACAGATACGCAGTATTTT.

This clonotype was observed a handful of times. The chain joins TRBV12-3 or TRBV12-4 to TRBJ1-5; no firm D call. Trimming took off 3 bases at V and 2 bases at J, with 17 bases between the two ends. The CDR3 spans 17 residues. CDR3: CASSLRLSGMGNQPQHF. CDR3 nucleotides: TGTGCCAGCAGTTTGCGTCTGTCTGGGATGGGCAATCAGCCCCAGCATTTT.

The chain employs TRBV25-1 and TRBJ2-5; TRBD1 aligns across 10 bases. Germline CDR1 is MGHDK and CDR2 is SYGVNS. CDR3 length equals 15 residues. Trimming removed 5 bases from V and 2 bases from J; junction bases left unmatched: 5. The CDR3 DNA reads TGTGCCAGCAGTTCGGGACAGGGGAAACAAGAGACCCAGTACTTC. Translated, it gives CASSSGQGKQETQYF.

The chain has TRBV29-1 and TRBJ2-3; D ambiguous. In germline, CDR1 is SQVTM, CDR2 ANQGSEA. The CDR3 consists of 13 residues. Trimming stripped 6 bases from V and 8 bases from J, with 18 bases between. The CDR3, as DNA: TGCAGCGTCCAACGAATGCTCACGGCTACGCAGTATTTT. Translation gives CSVQRMLTATQYF.

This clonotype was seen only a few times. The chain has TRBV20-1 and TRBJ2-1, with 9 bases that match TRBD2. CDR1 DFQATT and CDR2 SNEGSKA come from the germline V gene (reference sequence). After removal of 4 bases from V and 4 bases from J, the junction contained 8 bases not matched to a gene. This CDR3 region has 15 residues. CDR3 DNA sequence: TGCAGTGCTATACCTGGGACTAGCCGTTACAATGAGCAGTTCTTC. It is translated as CSAIPGTSRYNEQFF.

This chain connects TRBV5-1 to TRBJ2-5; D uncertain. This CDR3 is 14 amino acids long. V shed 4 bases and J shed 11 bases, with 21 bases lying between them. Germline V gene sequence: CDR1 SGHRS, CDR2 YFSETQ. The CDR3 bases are TGCGCCAGCAGCCCGGCCGCCGACCTACGAGAGCAGTACTTC. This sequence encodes CASSPAADLREQYF.

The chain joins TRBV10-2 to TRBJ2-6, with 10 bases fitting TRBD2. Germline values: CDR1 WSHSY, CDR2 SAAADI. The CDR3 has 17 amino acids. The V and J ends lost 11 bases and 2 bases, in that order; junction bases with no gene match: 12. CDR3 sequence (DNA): TGCGCCTGCTCCATCGGGCTAGCGGGGGCTGGGGCCAACGTCCTGACTTTC. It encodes CACSIGLAGAGANVLTF.

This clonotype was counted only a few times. The CDR3 DNA is TGTGCCAGCAGCTTATCGGCGGTGGTCTATGGCTACACCTTC. Translating it yields CASSLSAVVYGYTF. The chain carries TRBV7-9 and TRBJ1-2, with D unresolved. In germline, CDR1 is SEHNR, CDR2 FQNEAQ (reference sequence). V was shortened by 2 bases and J by 4 bases, with 11 bases between the two germline ends. The CDR3 runs 14 residues.

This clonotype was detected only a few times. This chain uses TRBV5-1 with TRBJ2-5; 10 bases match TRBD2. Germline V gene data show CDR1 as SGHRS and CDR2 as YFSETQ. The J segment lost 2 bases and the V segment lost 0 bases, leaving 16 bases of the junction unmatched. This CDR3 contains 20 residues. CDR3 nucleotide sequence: TGCGCCAGCAGCTTGGCCCAAGCTCCGATAGCGGGGGGCCGGCAAGAGACCCAGTACTTC. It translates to CASSLAQAPIAGGRQETQYF. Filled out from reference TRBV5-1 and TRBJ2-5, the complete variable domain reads KAGVTQTPRYLIKTRGQQVTLSCSPISGHRSVSWYQQTPGQGLQFLFEYFSETQRNKGNFPGRFSGRQFSNSRSEMNVSTLELGDSALYLCASSLAQAPIAGGRQETQYFGPGTRLLVL.

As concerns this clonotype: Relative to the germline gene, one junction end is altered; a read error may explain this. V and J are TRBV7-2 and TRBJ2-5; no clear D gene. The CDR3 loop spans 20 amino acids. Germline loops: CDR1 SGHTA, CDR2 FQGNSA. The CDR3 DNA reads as TGTGCCGGCAGCTTAGGCCCGGACCCCTCGCGCCGCCTCCGACCCGAGACCCAGTACTTC. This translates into CAGSLGPDPSRRLRPETQYF.

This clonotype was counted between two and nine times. The CDR3 spells CSVVGQGRNIQYF. CDR3 nucleotides: TGCAGCGTTGTGGGACAGGGCAGAAACATTCAGTACTTC. The chain is built from TRBV29-1 and TRBJ2-4; 9 bases map to TRBD1. The CDR3 has 13 residues. J was trimmed by 6 bases and V by 4 bases; bases with no gene match: 4. Germline values: CDR1 SQVTM, CDR2 ANQGSEA. The full variable domain, with the rest looked up from reference TRBV29-1 and TRBJ2-4, is SAVISQKPSRDICQRGTSLTIQCQVDSQVTMMFWYRQQPGQSLTLIATANQGSEATYESGFVIDKFPISRPNLTFSTLTVSNMSPEDSSIYLCSVVGQGRNIQYFGAGTRLSVL.

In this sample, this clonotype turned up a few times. For the CDR3, the DNA is TGTGCCTGGAGTGTACCAGAGACCGTCCGGCAATACACTGAAGCTTTCTTT. It is translated as CAWSVPETVRQYTEAFF. The rearrangement uses TRBV30 and TRBJ1-1; D not resolved. The CDR3 has 17 amino acids. Trimming stripped 0 bases from V and 3 bases from J, with 20 bases between. Germline V gene data show CDR1 as GTSNPN and CDR2 as SVGIG (reference sequence).

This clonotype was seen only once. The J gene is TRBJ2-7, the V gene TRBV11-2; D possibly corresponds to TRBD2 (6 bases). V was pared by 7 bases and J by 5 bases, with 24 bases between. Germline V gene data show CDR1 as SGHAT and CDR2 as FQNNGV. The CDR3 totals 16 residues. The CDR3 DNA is TGTGCCAGCAAGTCGTCAGGGACCGCAGGCGGGGACGAGCAGTACTTC. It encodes CASKSSGTAGGDEQYF.